Listed below are T cell receptor beta chains from one sample, sequenced in a study of T cell changes during pregnancy in multiple sclerosis. Repertoires were generated with immunoSEQ multiplex PCR, while TCRdb's copy carries only in-frame clones and drops some. The sample contains approximately 36,000 clones, 93% of which appear only once. This sample comprised CD4+ T cells from peripheral blood mononuclear cells, obtained in the first trimester of pregnancy. The receptors were sampled from a female donor with multiple sclerosis, enrolled in a pregnancy study. CDR3s include the opening cysteine and the closing phenylalanine or tryptophan. The order of the fields is clone size, D gene, J gene, V gene, CDR3 protein, CDR3 DNA. D genes are given only for firm matches. Clone sizes are given selectively: once, few, many, or a class where the clone is expanded.

size: .
D: TRBD1
J: TRBJ2-7
V: TRBV7-8
CDR3: CASSLARDRALNEQYF
DNA: TGTGCCAGCAGCTTAGCCCGGGACAGGGCACTGAACGAGCAGTACTTC

size: .
D: .
J: TRBJ2-7
V: TRBV6-5
CDR3: CASSYRTGDYEQYF
DNA: TGTGCCAGCAGTTATCGGACTGGGGACTACGAGCAGTACTTC

size: .
D: TRBD1
J: TRBJ2-5
V: TRBV19
CDR3: CASRNRGSLEETQYF
DNA: TGTGCCAGTAGAAACAGGGGATCTCTTGAGGAGACCCAGTACTTC

size: .
D: TRBD1
J: TRBJ2-2
V: TRBV7-9
CDR3: CASSLGAGQGAGELFF
DNA: TGTGCCAGCAGCTTAGGGGCGGGACAGGGCGCCGGGGAGCTGTTTTTT

size: few
D: .
J: TRBJ1-1
V: TRBV5-1
CDR3: CASSLEGHKAFF
DNA: TGCGCCAGCAGCTTGGAGGGACACAAGGCTTTCTTT

size: .
D: .
J: TRBJ2-6
V: TRBV13
CDR3: CASSLPSGANVLTF
DNA: TGTGCCAGCAGCTTACCTTCTGGGGCCAACGTCCTGACTTTC

size: .
D: .
J: TRBJ1-5
V: TRBV27
CDR3: CASSTRTDYQPQHF
DNA: TGTGCCAGCAGTACCCGGACAGACTATCAGCCCCAGCATTTT

size: .
D: TRBD1
J: TRBJ1-2
V: TRBV7-9
CDR3: CASSFRDRGDGYTF
DNA: TGTGCCAGCAGCTTTCGGGACAGGGGGGATGGCTACACCTTC

size: once
D: TRBD1
J: TRBJ1-2
V: TRBV6-1
CDR3: CASSEGTGGTYGYTF
DNA: TGTGCCAGCAGTGAAGGGACAGGGGGAACCTATGGCTACACCTTC

size: .
D: .
J: TRBJ2-7
V: TRBV27
CDR3: CASSLSTRLGFISEQYF
DNA: TGTGCCAGCAGTTTATCCACCCGACTAGGTTTTATTTCCGAGCAGTACTTC

size: .
D: TRBD1
J: TRBJ1-4
V: TRBV19
CDR3: CASSPRTGATNEKLFF
DNA: TGTGCCAGTAGTCCTCGGACAGGAGCAACTAATGAAAAACTGTTTTTT

size: .
D: TRBD2
J: TRBJ2-5
V: TRBV7-8
CDR3: CASSQGTSGGAYSETQYF
DNA: TGTGCCAGCAGCCAAGGGACTAGCGGGGGCGCCTATAGTGAGACCCAGTACTTC

size: .
D: .
J: TRBJ2-7
V: TRBV19
CDR3: CASSMGRSPRPSYEQYF
DNA: TGTGCCAGTAGTATGGGGCGGTCCCCGAGGCCTTCCTACGAGCAGTACTTC

size: .
D: TRBD1
J: TRBJ1-4
V: TRBV7-9
CDR3: CASSLGRETGLYEKLFF
DNA: TGTGCCAGCAGCTTAGGCCGGGAGACAGGGCTTTATGAAAAACTGTTTTTT

size: .
D: TRBD1
J: TRBJ1-1
V: TRBV10-3
CDR3: CAISVTGKDNTEAFF
DNA: TGTGCCATCAGTGTGACAGGGAAGGACAACACTGAAGCTTTCTTT

size: once
D: .
J: TRBJ1-6
V: TRBV4-3
CDR3: CASSQDWSNSPLHF
DNA: TGCGCCAGCAGCCAAGATTGGAGTAATTCACCCCTCCACTTT

size: medium-sized
D: .
J: TRBJ2-1
V: TRBV7-9
CDR3: CASSLTRYPTDEQFF
DNA: TGTGCCAGCAGCCTGACTAGATACCCTACCGATGAGCAGTTCTTC

size: once
D: .
J: TRBJ2-5
V: TRBV7-6
CDR3: CASSLRGETQYF
DNA: TGTGCCAGCAGCTTAAGAGGAGAGACCCAGTACTTC

size: .
D: TRBD1
J: TRBJ1-1
V: TRBV14
CDR3: CASSWRDRDVPEAFF
DNA: TGTGCCAGCAGCTGGCGGGACAGGGATGTACCTGAAGCTTTCTTT

size: .
D: .
J: TRBJ2-7
V: TRBV19
CDR3: CASSIGQSSYEQYF
DNA: TGTGCCAGTAGTATCGGACAGAGCTCCTACGAGCAGTACTTC

size: once
D: TRBD1
J: TRBJ2-1
V: TRBV19
CDR3: CASRVIPGQGGEQFF
DNA: TGTGCCAGTAGAGTTATCCCGGGACAGGGGGGTGAGCAGTTCTTC

size: few
D: TRBD1
J: TRBJ1-4
V: TRBV7-9
CDR3: CASSFGQATNEKLFF
DNA: TGTGCCAGCAGCTTCGGACAGGCAACTAATGAAAAACTGTTTTTT

size: .
D: .
J: TRBJ2-3
V: TRBV29-1
CDR3: CSVVARDDTQYF
DNA: TGCAGCGTTGTCGCGCGGGATGATACGCAGTATTTT

size: .
D: TRBD2
J: TRBJ2-1
V: TRBV11-2
CDR3: CASRLAGGYNEQFF
DNA: TGTGCCAGCAGGTTAGCGGGGGGCTACAATGAGCAGTTCTTC

size: .
D: TRBD1
J: TRBJ1-3
V: TRBV18
CDR3: CASSPLGQGLGNTIYF
DNA: TGTGCCAGCTCACCCTTGGGACAGGGGCTTGGAAACACCATATATTTT

size: .
D: TRBD1
J: TRBJ1-5
V: TRBV10-3
CDR3: CAISEDRGGGQPQHF
DNA: TGTGCCATCAGTGAGGACAGGGGAGGAGGTCAGCCCCAGCATTTT

size: .
D: .
J: TRBJ1-4
V: TRBV6-1
CDR3: CASSLQTTNEKLFF
DNA: TGTGCCAGCAGCCTCCAGACAACTAATGAAAAACTGTTTTTT

size: .
D: .
J: TRBJ1-2
V: TRBV2
CDR3: CASSEAHRVAVPLGYTF
DNA: TGTGCCAGCAGTGAAGCGCACAGGGTCGCTGTCCCTTTGGGCTACACCTTC

size: .
D: TRBD1
J: TRBJ1-4
V: TRBV4-1
CDR3: CASSQGTGQGRRQEKLFF
DNA: TGCGCCAGCAGCCAAGGTACGGGACAGGGACGGCGCCAGGAAAAACTGTTTTTT

size: .
D: TRBD1
J: TRBJ1-2
V: TRBV5-1
CDR3: CASSLEGQGLYGYTF
DNA: TGCGCCAGCAGCTTGGAGGGACAGGGACTCTATGGCTACACCTTC

size: .
D: .
J: TRBJ2-1
V: TRBV9
CDR3: CASSVSLGGTNEQFF
DNA: TGTGCCAGCAGCGTAAGTTTAGGGGGAACCAATGAGCAGTTCTTC

size: .
D: TRBD1
J: TRBJ2-7
V: TRBV7-2
CDR3: CASSLGRPGGNYEQYF
DNA: TGTGCCAGCAGCTTAGGGAGGCCAGGGGGTAACTACGAGCAGTACTTC

size: .
D: TRBD2
J: TRBJ2-5
V: TRBV5-4
CDR3: CASSRTSGREETQYF
DNA: TGTGCCAGCAGCCGGACTAGCGGGAGGGAAGAGACCCAGTACTTC

size: .
D: .
J: TRBJ2-6
V: TRBV4-3
CDR3: CASSQGGRANVLTF
DNA: TGCGCCAGCAGCCAAGGAGGGAGGGCCAACGTCCTGACTTTC

size: once
D: TRBD1
J: TRBJ2-7
V: TRBV7-3
CDR3: CASSLETGNYEQYF
DNA: TGTGCCAGCAGCTTAGAGACAGGGAACTACGAGCAGTACTTC

size: .
D: .
J: TRBJ1-2
V: TRBV20-1
CDR3: CSARQTAGYTF
DNA: TGCAGTGCTCGACAGACTGCTGGCTACACCTTC

size: .
D: TRBD1
J: TRBJ2-7
V: TRBV28
CDR3: CASSSTGGSYEQYF
DNA: TGTGCCAGCAGTTCGACAGGGGGATCCTACGAGCAGTACTTC

size: .
D: TRBD1
J: TRBJ2-5
V: TRBV7-2
CDR3: CASSPRTGGGETQYF
DNA: TGTGCCAGCAGCCCCAGGACAGGGGGCGGGGAGACCCAGTACTTC

size: .
D: TRBD1
J: TRBJ1-3
V: TRBV29-1
CDR3: CSVLSAWGQGTGNTIYF
DNA: TGCAGCGTTTTATCAGCCTGGGGACAGGGGACTGGAAACACCATATATTTT

size: .
D: .
J: TRBJ1-2
V: TRBV6-5
CDR3: CASSPGQSGGYTF
DNA: TGTGCCAGCAGCCCCGGACAGTCAGGTGGCTACACCTTC

size: .
D: .
J: TRBJ1-1
V: TRBV7-9
CDR3: CASSSNFGNTEAFF
DNA: TGTGCCAGCAGCTCAAACTTTGGGAACACTGAAGCTTTCTTT

size: .
D: .
J: TRBJ2-3
V: TRBV11-3
CDR3: CASSPGASEVYF
DNA: TGTGCCAGCAGCCCAGGGGCATCCGAGGTGTATTTT

size: .
D: .
J: TRBJ2-2
V: TRBV5-1
CDR3: CASSSGQLGELFF
DNA: TGCGCCAGCAGCTCCGGACAGCTCGGGGAGCTGTTTTTT

size: .
D: .
J: TRBJ1-5
V: TRBV29-1
CDR3: CSVEYSLGEPQHF
DNA: TGCAGCGTTGAATATAGCCTCGGAGAGCCCCAGCATTTT

size: .
D: TRBD2
J: TRBJ2-1
V: TRBV18
CDR3: CASSSVLAGGGNEQFF
DNA: TGTGCCAGCTCATCCGTTCTGGCGGGAGGTGGAAATGAGCAGTTCTTC

size: .
D: .
J: TRBJ1-2
V: TRBV19
CDR3: CASSIDGFPLTGQGYTF
DNA: TGTGCCAGTAGTATAGATGGATTCCCCCTGACAGGCCAAGGCTACACCTTC

size: .
D: .
J: TRBJ2-3
V: TRBV6-1
CDR3: CASSARVADTQYF
DNA: TGTGCCAGCAGTGCCAGGGTAGCAGATACGCAGTATTTT

size: .
D: .
J: TRBJ1-2
V: TRBV7-2
CDR3: CASSLAGVYGYTF
DNA: TGTGCCAGCAGCTTGGCAGGGGTCTATGGCTACACCTTC

size: .
D: .
J: TRBJ1-2
V: TRBV10-3
CDR3: CAISDPTIDRFYGYTF
DNA: TGTGCCATCAGTGACCCTACTATTGACAGGTTCTATGGCTACACCTTC

size: .
D: .
J: TRBJ1-1
V: TRBV6-6
CDR3: CASSYPGKSTEAFF
DNA: TGTGCCAGCAGTTACCCGGGGAAGAGCACTGAAGCTTTCTTT

size: .
D: TRBD1
J: TRBJ2-3
V: TRBV6-4
CDR3: CASSERTGATDTQYF
DNA: TGTGCCAGCAGTGAGAGGACAGGGGCCACAGATACGCAGTATTTT

size: once
D: TRBD2
J: TRBJ2-3
V: TRBV18
CDR3: CASSPAGGPTDTQYF
DNA: TGTGCCAGCTCGCCAGCGGGAGGGCCCACAGATACGCAGTATTTT

size: .
D: TRBD1
J: TRBJ2-7
V: TRBV19
CDR3: CASSQARGPYEQYF
DNA: TGTGCCAGTAGTCAAGCAAGGGGGCCCTACGAGCAGTACTTC

size: .
D: .
J: TRBJ1-5
V: TRBV19
CDR3: CASSIQGNNQPQHF
DNA: TGTGCCAGTAGTATACAGGGGAATAATCAGCCCCAGCATTTT

size: .
D: TRBD2
J: TRBJ2-1
V: TRBV6-1
CDR3: CASSDSGGSSYNEQFF
DNA: TGTGCCAGCAGTGACAGCGGGGGTAGCTCCTACAATGAGCAGTTCTTC